Shown below are 26 T cell receptor beta chains from a single sample sequenced in a study of blood T cell repertoires in COVID-19. Measured with immunoSEQ multiplex PCR; TCRdb has only the in-frame clones, and not every one. The sample yields about 240,000 clones, roughly 82% seen once. Specimen: peripheral blood. These TCRs come from a woman in her seventies with acute or convalescent COVID-19.

This rearrangement joins TRBV14 to TRBJ1-6, with no clear D. V dropped 4 bases and J dropped 7 bases, with 8 bases sitting between them. The CDR3 runs to 13 residues. Germline lookup yields CDR1 SGHDN and CDR2 FVKESK. The CDR3 protein is CASSRLRNSPLHF. The CDR3 nucleotides read TGTGCCAGCAGCCGCTTACGGAATTCACCCCTCCACTTT. Supplemented by reference TRBV14 and TRBJ1-6, the full variable domain reads EAGVTQFPSHSVIEKGQTVTLRCDPISGHDNLYWYRRVMGKEIKFLLHFVKESKQDESGMPNNRFLAERTGGTYSTLKVQPAELEDSGVYFCASSRLRNSPLHFGNGTRLTVT.

This clone has only a few counts. The J gene is TRBJ1-2, the V gene TRBV18; D is undetermined. CDR3 length: 14 amino acids. The germline V gene encodes CDR1 KGHSH and CDR2 LQKENI. Between the trimmed V and J ends, which lost 2 bases and 8 bases, there was a span of 15 bases. The CDR3 spells CASSPKREGGGYTF. The CDR3 DNA reads as TGTGCCAGCTCACCAAAGCGGGAGGGCGGCGGCTACACCTTC.

The gene calls are TRBV6-5 and TRBJ2-1; 9 positions agree with TRBD2. CDR3 length: 15 residues. After removal of 2 bases from V and 12 bases from J, the junction contained 11 bases not matched to a gene. Germline V gene data show CDR1 as MNHEY and CDR2 as SVGAGI. The CDR3 bases are TGTGCCAGCAGTTACGAGCGGGGGGCCTCGTTCGCGCAGTTCTTC. Its protein is CASSYERGASFAQFF.

This clone was detected only a few times. The V call is TRBV4-2, the J call TRBJ1-5, with a tentative D call TRBD1 (6 bases). The CDR3 consists of 14 residues. Germline CDR1 LGHNA, CDR2 YNFKEQ. Deletions cut 1 base from V and 6 bases from J, with 10 bases between. The CDR3: CASSQGGGGQPQHF. The CDR3 region has the DNA TGTGCCAGCAGCCAAGGAGGGGGTGGTCAGCCCCAGCATTTT.

The V call is TRBV7-8, the J call TRBJ1-5; D perhaps matches TRBD1 (6 bases). The CDR3 loop spans 15 amino acids. Per germline, CDR1 SGHVS and CDR2 FQNEAQ. V lost 3 bases and J 2 bases, leaving 11 bases between the germline ends. The DNA for the CDR3 is TGTGCCAGCAGCTTCGTAGGGGGTGGCAATCAGCCCCAGCATTTT. Its protein is CASSFVGGGNQPQHF.

This clone was counted a few times. This chain connects TRBV18 to TRBJ2-7, with D tentatively TRBD1 (5 bases). Looked up from germline, CDR1 is KGHSH and CDR2 is LQKENI. The CDR3 is made up of 14 amino acids. Trimming left V 4 bases short and J 3 bases short, with 13 bases between. CDR3 amino acids: CASSQSQGIYEQYF. Here the CDR3 DNA reads TGTGCCAGCTCACAAAGCCAGGGCATCTACGAGCAGTACTTC.

The chain has TRBV4-2 and TRBJ1-6; D gene uncertain. Trimming removed 3 bases from V and 5 bases from J, with 5 bases in between. Germline V CDR1 and CDR2: LGHNA, YNFKEQ. This CDR3 region has 13 residues. The CDR3 spells CASSQADNSPLHF. CDR3 in DNA: TGTGCCAGCAGCCAGGCGGATAATTCACCCCTCCACTTT.

The chain has TRBV6-2 or TRBV6-3 and TRBJ2-3; 13 nucleotides align to TRBD2. CDR1 and CDR2 from the germline V gene are MNHEY and SVGEGT. This CDR3 comprises 17 residues. With 5 bases clipped from V and 5 bases from J, the junction kept 10 bases outside the gene matches. This chain's CDR3 is CASSRLAGGPDEDTQYF. CDR3 in DNA: TGTGCCAGCAGTAGACTAGCGGGGGGCCCAGACGAAGATACGCAGTATTTT.

The chain uses TRBV19 and TRBJ1-1; no firm D call. The CDR3 covers 14 residues. Germline CDR1 and CDR2: LNHDA and SQIVND (reference sequence). Trimming pared 3 bases from V and 1 base from J, leaving 9 bases between. The CDR3 bases are TGTGCCAGTAGTATGAGGGAGGCGAACACTGAAGCTTTCTTT. This gives the protein CASSMREANTEAFF.

The genes are TRBV18 and TRBJ1-1; the D gene is possibly TRBD1 (6 bases). This CDR3 comprises 17 residues. Germline-derived CDR1 and CDR2 are KGHSH and LQKENI. Trimming removed 3 bases at V and 3 bases at J, with 20 bases between. The CDR3 bases are TGTGCCAGCTCACCCGTAATCGGACAGTCCCTGGACACTGAAGCTTTCTTT. It translates to CASSPVIGQSLDTEAFF.

This clone was picked up one time. This chain links TRBV28 with TRBJ1-2; TRBD1 is a possible D gene (5 bases). The ends were cut back, 3 bases at V and 4 bases at J, with 12 bases in the middle. This CDR3 has 14 residues. The germline V gene encodes CDR1 MDHEN and CDR2 SYDVKM. This CDR3 reads CASSFRGRGYGYTF. DNA for the CDR3: TGTGCCAGCAGTTTTCGGGGGAGAGGCTATGGCTACACCTTC.

This clone has a single count. The rearrangement uses TRBV4-1 and TRBJ2-7; 10 bases fit TRBD1. V lost 0 bases, J lost 7 bases, and 15 bases stayed unmatched. Looked up from germline, CDR1 is MGHRA and CDR2 is YSYEKL. The CDR3 contains 18 residues. The CDR3 region is CASSQERTWDRGFREQYF. CDR3 nucleotides: TGCGCCAGCAGCCAAGAAAGAACATGGGACAGGGGATTTCGGGAGCAGTACTTC.

The V call is TRBV29-1, the J call TRBJ2-2; 8 nucleotides match TRBD2. Germline CDR1 SQVTM, CDR2 ANQGSEA. This CDR3 has 14 amino acids. J lost 1 base, V lost 7 bases, and 5 bases had no gene match. This CDR3 is CSGGLGMNTGELFF. As DNA, the CDR3 is TGCAGCGGGGGACTAGGAATGAACACCGGGGAGCTGTTTTTT.

This chain connects TRBV6-2 or TRBV6-3 to TRBJ2-5; tentative D call: TRBD2 (5 bases). Per germline, CDR1 MNHEY and CDR2 SVGEGT. The CDR3 totals 15 residues. V shed 5 bases and J shed 0 bases, with 13 bases lying between them. The CDR3 DNA reads as TGTGCCAGCAGTACCGATCGGGGTTACCAAGAGACCCAGTACTTC. This sequence encodes CASSTDRGYQETQYF.

The chain couples TRBV4-3 to TRBJ2-1, with D tentatively TRBD2 (5 bases). Per the germline V gene, CDR1 is LGHNA and CDR2 is YSLEER. Trimming shortened V by 0 bases and J by 7 bases, and 16 bases separated the two germline ends. The CDR3 has 16 residues. As DNA, the CDR3 is TGCGCCAGCAGCCAAGAAGCCTCTTCCCGAGGGAATGAGCAGTTCTTC. Protein product: CASSQEASSRGNEQFF.

The J gene is TRBJ1-1, the V gene TRBV30; unclear D gene. The CDR3 has 14 residues. Germline V CDR1 and CDR2: GTSNPN, SVGIG (reference sequence). V lost 2 bases and J lost 8, with 18 bases in between. Here the CDR3 DNA reads TGTGCCTGGAGTAGCGGAAACGGACCGCTAGAAGCTTTCTTT. Its translation is CAWSSGNGPLEAFF.

The chain combines TRBV30 with TRBJ2-7; 7 positions agree with TRBD1. The V and J ends lost 2 bases and 5 bases, in that order; junction bases with no gene match: 12. Per the germline V gene, CDR1 is GTSNPN and CDR2 is SVGIG (reference sequence). This CDR3 has 15 amino acids. This CDR3 is CAWSLRSLQGNEQYF. The DNA of the CDR3 is TGTGCCTGGAGTCTCCGATCCCTACAGGGGAACGAGCAGTACTTC. Based on the CDR3 plus reference TRBV30 and TRBJ2-7, the full variable domain is SQTIHQWPATLVQPVGSPLSLECTVEGTSNPNLYWYRQAAGRGLQLLFYSVGIGQISSEVPQNLSASRPQDRQFILSSKKLLLSDSGFYLCAWSLRSLQGNEQYFGPGTRLTVT.

This chain connects TRBV4-1 to TRBJ1-1; TRBD1 might be the D (6 bases). V gave up 0 bases and J gave up 1 base, with 12 bases separating them. This CDR3 has 16 amino acids. Germline V CDR1 and CDR2: MGHRA, YSYEKL. The CDR3 coding sequence is TGCGCCAGCAGCCAAGACACCGGGACACCGAACACTGAAGCTTTCTTT. As protein: CASSQDTGTPNTEAFF.

The V call is TRBV27, the J call TRBJ1-2, with D possibly being TRBD1 (5 bases). Germline V CDR1 and CDR2: MNHEY, SMNVEV (reference sequence). The CDR3 has 15 amino acids. Trimming stripped 6 bases from V and 2 bases from J, with 16 bases between. The CDR3 DNA reads as TGTGCCAGCAGAGAAGACGGGGGGATAAACTATGGCTACACCTTC. This gives the protein CASREDGGINYGYTF.

The CDR3 is CASSFPGNYGYTF. The CDR3 region has the DNA TGTGCCAGCAGCTTTCCCGGTAACTATGGCTACACCTTC. The chain couples TRBV7-2 to TRBJ1-2; no definite D call. The CDR3 is 13 amino acids. With 3 bases removed from V and 1 base from J, the gap between germline ends came to 6 bases. CDR1 SGHTA and CDR2 FQGNSA come from the germline V gene.

The gene calls are TRBV10-1 and TRBJ1-5, with 7 positions matching TRBD1. CDR1 WNHNN and CDR2 SYGVQD come from the germline V gene (reference sequence). This CDR3 region has 15 residues. After removal of 2 bases from V and 5 bases from J, the junction contained 6 bases not matched to a gene. This CDR3 is CASSETGELDQPQHF. The CDR3 bases are TGCGCCAGCAGTGAGACAGGGGAACTCGATCAGCCCCAGCATTTT.

This clone was recorded only once. Here the CDR3 reads CASSLGRGDSPLHF. The CDR3 DNA is TGTGCCAGCAGTCTGGGACGGGGGGATTCACCCCTCCACTTT. This chain joins TRBV6-5 and TRBJ1-6, with TRBD1 as a possible D gene (5 bases). The CDR3 loop spans 14 amino acids. The V end lost 5 bases, the J end lost 8 bases, and 13 bases lay between the germline ends. CDR1 is MNHEY and CDR2 is SVGAGI in the germline V gene.

The rearrangement uses TRBV6-5 and TRBJ1-2; a weak D match, TRBD1 (6 bases). This CDR3 spans 14 amino acids. Between the trimmed V and J ends, which lost 2 bases and 8 bases, there was a span of 15 bases. CDR1 and CDR2 from the germline V gene are MNHEY and SVGAGI. The CDR3 nucleotides are TGTGCCAGCAGTTACGGGGGACAAATCTCAGGCTACACCTTC. Encoded protein: CASSYGGQISGYTF.

The chain recombines TRBV6-5 with TRBJ2-1; 16 positions match TRBD2. From germline, CDR1 is MNHEY and CDR2 SVGAGI. CDR3 size: 15 residues. V lost 6 bases and J lost 8; bases outside the gene matches: 4. In nucleotides, the CDR3 is TGTGCCAGCAGCCCCGGGACTAGCGGGGGGGATGAGCAGTTCTTC. As protein: CASSPGTSGGDEQFF.

This clone has a handful of counts. The chain recombines TRBV19 with TRBJ1-1; 11 bases fit TRBD1. Germline lookup yields CDR1 LNHDA and CDR2 SQIVND (reference sequence). This CDR3 region has 14 residues. Trimming took 5 bases from V and 6 from J; bases not matched to a gene: 5. CDR3 coding DNA: TGTGCCAGTAGTCTCGGACAGGGGGCCTCTGAAGCTTTCTTT. Amino acid sequence: CASSLGQGASEAFF.

V gene TRBV10-2 combines with J gene TRBJ2-5; D remains unclear. The CDR3 runs to 14 residues. Germline CDR1 reads WSHSY; CDR2 reads SAAADI. Trimming stripped 6 bases from V and 1 base from J, with 12 bases between. As DNA, the CDR3 is TGCGCCAGCAGGACTGTCTCACTCCAAGAGACCCAGTACTTC. It encodes CASRTVSLQETQYF.